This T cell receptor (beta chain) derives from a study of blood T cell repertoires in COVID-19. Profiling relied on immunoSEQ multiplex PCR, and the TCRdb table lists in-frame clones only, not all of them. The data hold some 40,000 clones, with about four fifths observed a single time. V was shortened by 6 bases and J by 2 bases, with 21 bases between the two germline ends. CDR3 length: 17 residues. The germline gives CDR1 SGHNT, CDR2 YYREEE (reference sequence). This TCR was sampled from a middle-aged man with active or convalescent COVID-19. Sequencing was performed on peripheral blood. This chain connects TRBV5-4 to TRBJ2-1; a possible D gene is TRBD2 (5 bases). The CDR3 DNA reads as TGTGCCAGCATCTCAGGTGTCGAAACCGGGGCCTACAATGAGCAGTTCTTC. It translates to CASISGVETGAYNEQFF. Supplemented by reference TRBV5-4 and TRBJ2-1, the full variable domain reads ETGVTQSPTHLIKTRGQQVTLRCSSQSGHNTVSWYQQALGQGPQFIFQYYREEENGRGNFPPRFSGLQFPNYSSELNVNALELDDSALYLCASISGVETGAYNEQFFGPGTRLTVL.